This entry lists 20 T cell receptor beta chains sequenced from one sample in a study of T-cell memory formation after mild COVID-19. Via MiXCR, TCRdb re-called the 5' RACE reads, giving one row per CDR3 protein. The table includes roughly 410,000 distinct CDR3 sequences, roughly a quarter detected once. The sequenced sample was PBMCs or a T cell subset sorted from them (not recorded which). The receptors come from an adult woman who had mild COVID-19 (a few samples of this study predate the infection). Cell type and time point are not known.

About this clonotype itself: A read error may be the cause here, since a much bigger clone is one base away. V and J are TRBV7-6 and TRBJ2-2; D is possibly TRBD2 (5 bases). This CDR3 region has 16 residues. Germline V gene sequence: CDR1 SGHVS, CDR2 FNYEAQ. CDR3 sequence: CASSPRGSANTGEMFF. CDR3 in DNA: TGTGCCAGCAGCCCGAGAGGAAGCGCGAACACCGGGGAGATGTTTTTT.

In its sample, this clonotype was seen a few times. V gene TRBV5-1 combines with J gene TRBJ2-1, with 9 positions matching TRBD2. V dropped 4 bases and J dropped 4; count of bases not matched to a gene: 6. The germline V gene has CDR1 SGHRS and CDR2 YFSETQ. This CDR3 has 15 amino acids. As DNA, the CDR3 is TGCGCCAGCAGCGACCCGGGACTAGCATACAATGAGCAGTTCTTC. It encodes CASSDPGLAYNEQFF.

The rearrangement uses TRBV12-3 or TRBV12-4 and TRBJ1-5, with unresolved D. The CDR3 extends over 14 amino acids. Trimming took off 5 bases at V and 6 bases at J, with 14 bases between the two ends. The CDR3 coding sequence is TGTGCCAGCAGTCCGGAGTCTCCGACTCAGCCCCAGCATTTT. This codes for CASSPESPTQPQHF.

J is TRBJ1-2 and V is TRBV5-1; maybe TRBD1 (5 bases). This CDR3 has 16 amino acids. Trimming left V 1 base short and J 5 bases short, with 18 bases between. CDR1 is SGHRS and CDR2 is YFSETQ in the germline V gene. This CDR3 is CASSLPKGDGQYGYTF. In nucleotides, the CDR3 is TGCGCCAGCAGCTTGCCAAAAGGGGACGGGCAGTATGGCTACACCTTC.

The rearrangement uses TRBV27 and TRBJ1-2; possible D gene TRBD1, 6 bases. CDR3 size: 13 residues. Trimming shortened V by 6 bases and J by 4 bases, and 12 bases separated the two germline ends. CDR1 and CDR2 from the germline V gene are MNHEY and SMNVEV (reference sequence). DNA for the CDR3: TGTGCCAGCAGCGGGGGGCCGGGCTATGGCTACACCTTC. Amino acids: CASSGGPGYGYTF.

This clonotype was counted a few times. The chain carries TRBV28 and TRBJ2-7, with unresolved D. Between the trimmed V and J ends, which lost 11 bases and 3 bases, there was a span of 14 bases. Germline CDR1 MDHEN, CDR2 SYDVKM. CDR3 length equals 12 residues. In nucleotides, the CDR3 is TGTGCCTGTAGACAATGGAGCTACGAGCAGTACTTC. Translating gives CACRQWSYEQYF. The complete variable domain, with remaining parts taken from reference TRBV28 and TRBJ2-7, reads DVKVTQSSRYLVKRTGEKVFLECVQDMDHENMFWYRQDPGLGLRLIYFSYDVKMKEKGDIPEGYSVSREKKERFSLILESASTNQTSMYLCACRQWSYEQYFGPGTRLTVT.

V gene TRBV4-3 combines with J gene TRBJ2-7, with 8 positions matching TRBD2. CDR3 length equals 16 residues. CDR1 is LGHNA and CDR2 is YSLEER in the germline V gene. Germline trimming cut 1 base from V and 4 bases from J; bases unmatched to any gene: 9. For the CDR3, the DNA is TGCGCCAGCAGCCAAGGTCAGGCGGGAGGTGGGTACGAGCAGTACTTC. Translated, it gives CASSQGQAGGGYEQYF.

The genes are TRBV12-3 or TRBV12-4 and TRBJ2-7; D not resolved. The V end was cut by 6 bases, the J end by 6 bases, with 12 bases between. The CDR3 extends over 12 amino acids. Here the CDR3 reads CASRLGGGEQYF. CDR3 coding DNA: TGTGCCAGCAGATTGGGCGGTGGCGAGCAGTACTTC.

The chain couples TRBV7-6 to TRBJ2-2, with 9 positions matching TRBD1. This CDR3 comprises 19 residues. Germline CDR1 is SGHVS and CDR2 is FNYEAQ. V gave up 0 bases and J gave up 1 base; unmatched junction bases: 9. Written as DNA, the CDR3 is TGTGCCAGCAGCTTAGCGTGGGACAGGGAGACGAAGAACACCGGGGAGCTGTTTTTT. Translation gives CASSLAWDRETKNTGELFF.

This clonotype was observed a single time. This chain links TRBV7-2 with TRBJ2-1; 10 nucleotides line up with TRBD2. Trimming cost V 4 bases and J 7 bases; bases outside gene matches: 10. Per the germline V gene, CDR1 is SGHTA and CDR2 is FQGNSA. The CDR3 contains 16 residues. Here the CDR3 DNA reads TGTGCCAGCAGCTCCTCTCCTAGCGGGAGCAAAAATGAGCAGTTCTTC. Protein sequence: CASSSSPSGSKNEQFF.

This clonotype was counted a few times. The chain carries TRBV11-2 and TRBJ2-4; D is unclear. Germline-derived CDR1 and CDR2 are SGHAT and FQNNGV. Trimming took 0 bases from V and 3 from J, leaving 12 bases between them. This CDR3 comprises 16 residues. The CDR3 region is CASSLERTQNKNIQYF. The CDR3, as DNA: TGTGCCAGCAGCTTAGAACGAACCCAAAACAAAAACATTCAGTACTTC.

The rearrangement joins TRBV6-5 to TRBJ2-3; D is unresolved. There are 14 residues in the CDR3. Germline lookup yields CDR1 MNHEY and CDR2 SVGAGI. The V end lost 4 bases, the J end lost 6 bases, and 14 bases lay between the germline ends. The CDR3 DNA reads TGTGCCAGCAGTTCTTCCGACATTTGGGATACGCAGTATTTT. Translated: CASSSSDIWDTQYF.

The chain carries TRBV19 and TRBJ1-1; maybe TRBD1 (5 bases). CDR3 length: 15 residues. Trimming removed 1 base from V and 0 bases from J, with 9 bases in between. Germline values: CDR1 LNHDA, CDR2 SQIVND (reference sequence). CDR3 sequence: CASSIARVLNTEAFF. CDR3 coding DNA: TGTGCCAGTAGTATAGCCAGGGTTCTGAACACTGAAGCTTTCTTT.

The chain combines TRBV6-5 with TRBJ2-5, with 8 bases lining up with TRBD2. After removal of 2 bases from V and 12 bases from J, the junction contained 8 bases not matched to a gene. Germline lookup yields CDR1 MNHEY and CDR2 SVGAGI. This CDR3 has 13 residues. The CDR3 DNA reads as TGTGCCAGCAGTTACGGTAGCGGGGCGAAGAAGTACTTC. Its protein is CASSYGSGAKKYF.

This clonotype was seen more than once but under ten times. The chain combines TRBV25-1 with TRBJ1-1; unclear D gene. Germline V gene lookup returns CDR1 MGHDK and CDR2 SYGVNS. There are 14 residues in the CDR3. The V end was cut by 3 bases, the J end by 4 bases, with 12 bases between. In nucleotides, the CDR3 is TGTGCCAGCAGTGATGAGGCCCGAGGCACTGAAGCTTTCTTT. Protein sequence: CASSDEARGTEAFF.

The V call is TRBV7-9, the J call TRBJ2-7, with 10 bases aligning to TRBD2. Germline CDR1 is SEHNR and CDR2 is FQNEAQ (reference sequence). V lost 5 bases, J lost 0 bases, and 4 bases stayed unmatched. This CDR3 comprises 15 residues. CDR3 in DNA: TGTGCCAGCAGCCCCGGGACTAGCGTCTCCTACGAGCAGTACTTC. Protein: CASSPGTSVSYEQYF.

In this sample, this clonotype turned up a few times. The chain is built from TRBV6-2 or TRBV6-3 and TRBJ1-1; 7 nucleotides line up with TRBD1. The V and J ends lost 6 bases and 0 bases, in that order; junction bases with no gene match: 4. This CDR3 has 14 residues. Germline CDR1 is MNHEY and CDR2 is SVGEGT. The CDR3 bases are TGTGCCAGCAGACAGGGGAGGCTGAACACTGAAGCTTTCTTT. This translates into CASRQGRLNTEAFF.

The J gene is TRBJ2-7, the V gene TRBV6-1; D possibly corresponds to TRBD1 (6 bases). Germline V gene data show CDR1 as MNHNS and CDR2 as SASEGT. The CDR3 extends over 15 amino acids. V was cut by 2 bases and J by 3 bases, with 14 bases left in between. The CDR3 is CASSENRVGGYEQYF. In nucleotides, the CDR3 is TGTGCCAGCAGTGAAAACAGGGTTGGTGGCTACGAGCAGTACTTC.

The table lists this clonotype with a few counts. The chain joins TRBV9 to TRBJ2-7, with D perhaps TRBD2 (6 bases). The CDR3 is 13 amino acids. V was cut by 1 base and J by 7 bases, with 12 bases left in between. Germline assignment: CDR1 SGDLS and CDR2 YYNGEE. CDR3 nucleotides: TGTGCCAGCAGCGTATGGGACTCTACGGAGCAGTACTTC. Amino acids: CASSVWDSTEQYF.

This chain uses TRBV20-1 with TRBJ2-1; D tentatively fits TRBD1 or TRBD2 (5 bases each). The V and J ends lost 3 bases and 2 bases respectively, with 14 bases between them. Germline assignment: CDR1 DFQATT and CDR2 SNEGSKA (reference sequence). This CDR3 has 15 amino acids. The CDR3 loop is CSASSYGATYNEQFF. The CDR3 region has the DNA TGCAGTGCTAGTTCCTACGGGGCTACCTACAATGAGCAGTTCTTC.